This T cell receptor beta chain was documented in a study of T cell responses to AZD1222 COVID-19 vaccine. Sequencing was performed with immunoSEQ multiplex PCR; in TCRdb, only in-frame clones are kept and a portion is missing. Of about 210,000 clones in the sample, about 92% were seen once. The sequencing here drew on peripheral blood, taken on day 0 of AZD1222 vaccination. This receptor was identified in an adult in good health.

CDR3 region: CASSAFGSTDTQYF. CDR3 DNA: TGTGCCAGCAGCGCCTTTGGGAGCACAGATACGCAGTATTTT. The V call is TRBV27, the J call TRBJ2-3, with D uncertain. Looked up from germline, CDR1 is MNHEY and CDR2 is SMNVEV (reference sequence). The V and J ends lost 6 bases and 0 bases respectively, with 10 bases between them. This CDR3 region has 14 residues.